This TCR beta chain was sequenced during a study of blood T cell repertoires in COVID-19. This CDR3 region has 12 residues. Germline-derived CDR1 and CDR2 are SNHLY and FYNNEI. The ends were cut back, 8 bases at V and 5 bases at J, with 13 bases in the middle. TCRdb's table, derived via immunoSEQ multiplex PCR, lists solely in-frame clones and lacks some. This table has fewer than 200,000 clones, about 88% appearing once. The chain couples TRBV2 to TRBJ2-7; tentatively, D is TRBD1 (5 bases). The receptor comes from a woman aged 18-35 years who had recovered from COVID-19. The sample taken for sequencing was PBMCs or T cells enriched from blood (not recorded which). CDR3 amino acids: CASGVRVDEQYF. CDR3 DNA sequence: TGTGCCAGCGGGGTCAGGGTCGACGAGCAGTACTTC. The complete variable domain, with remaining parts taken from reference TRBV2 and TRBJ2-7, reads EPEVTQTPSHQVTQMGQEVILRCVPISNHLYFYWYRQILGQKVEFLVSFYNNEISEKSEIFDDQFSVERPDGSNFTLKIRSTKLEDSAMYFCASGVRVDEQYFGPGTRLTVT.